These 6 T cell receptor beta chains share one sample of origin, sequenced in a study of brain T cells in children with intractable seizures. Time point in this sample: blood from clinic visit 5 months post-surgery; TSC patient then seizure free. This table comes from immunoSEQ multiplex PCR, and its TCRdb copy is limited to in-frame clones, with some not included. The sample shows 300,000 to 400,000 clones, over 90% of them seen only once. Sequenced here: peripheral blood, sampled 4 to 5 months after surgery. The receptors come from a boy less than two years old with tuberous sclerosis and intractable seizures.

CDR3 sequence: CASRHDSGQRGETQYF. The CDR3 coding sequence is TGTGCCAGTAGACACGACTCGGGACAGAGAGGAGAGACCCAGTACTTC. V is TRBV19 and J is TRBJ2-5; 7 bases are shared with TRBD1. V lost 6 bases, J lost 4 bases, and 14 bases stayed unmatched. In germline, CDR1 is LNHDA, CDR2 SQIVND (reference sequence). The CDR3 length is 16 residues.

J is TRBJ2-7 and V is TRBV5-1; D is ambiguous. CDR3 length: 16 residues. Germline CDR1 SGHRS, CDR2 YFSETQ. V gave up 2 bases and J gave up 0 bases, with 15 bases separating them. This CDR3 is CASSFRSDTSSYEQYF. CDR3 nucleotides: TGCGCCAGCAGCTTCAGGTCAGACACCAGCTCCTACGAGCAGTACTTC. The full variable domain, with the rest looked up from reference TRBV5-1 and TRBJ2-7, is KAGVTQTPRYLIKTRGQQVTLSCSPISGHRSVSWYQQTPGQGLQFLFEYFSETQRNKGNFPGRFSGRQFSNSRSEMNVSTLELGDSALYLCASSFRSDTSSYEQYFGPGTRLTVT.

V gene TRBV6-5 combines with J gene TRBJ1-2, with 9 bases fitting TRBD1. This CDR3 region has 14 residues. With 4 bases clipped from V and 7 bases from J, the junction kept 7 bases outside the gene matches. In germline, CDR1 is MNHEY, CDR2 SVGAGI. The DNA of the CDR3 is TGTGCCAGCAGTTTGGGGACAGGGCGGGTTGGCTACACCTTC. Protein product: CASSLGTGRVGYTF.

The rearrangement joins TRBV2 to TRBJ2-4; TRBD1 agrees at 7 bases. The length of the CDR3 is 16 residues. V shed 6 bases and J 0 bases; nucleotides not matched to a gene: 8. CDR1 is SNHLY, CDR2 FYNNEI, per germline. The CDR3 here is CASRGPGQLAKNIQYF. The CDR3 DNA reads TGTGCCAGCAGGGGACCGGGACAGCTAGCCAAAAACATTCAGTACTTC.

The chain joins TRBV28 to TRBJ1-3; possible D gene TRBD1, 5 bases. Germline CDR1 is MDHEN and CDR2 is SYDVKM. This CDR3 is built from 13 residues. Written as DNA, the CDR3 is TGTGCAGTCGGGGGACGTTCTGGAAACACCATATATTTT. It encodes CAVGGRSGNTIYF.

The V and J genes are TRBV2 and TRBJ2-3, with 10 positions matching TRBD2. V gave up 4 bases and J gave up 4 bases; unmatched junction bases: 8. The CDR3 is 16 residues long. Looked up from germline, CDR1 is SNHLY and CDR2 is FYNNEI. The CDR3 DNA follows: TGTGCCAGCAGTGTGCGGCTAGCGGGAGTCCCAGATACGCAGTATTTT. Protein: CASSVRLAGVPDTQYF.